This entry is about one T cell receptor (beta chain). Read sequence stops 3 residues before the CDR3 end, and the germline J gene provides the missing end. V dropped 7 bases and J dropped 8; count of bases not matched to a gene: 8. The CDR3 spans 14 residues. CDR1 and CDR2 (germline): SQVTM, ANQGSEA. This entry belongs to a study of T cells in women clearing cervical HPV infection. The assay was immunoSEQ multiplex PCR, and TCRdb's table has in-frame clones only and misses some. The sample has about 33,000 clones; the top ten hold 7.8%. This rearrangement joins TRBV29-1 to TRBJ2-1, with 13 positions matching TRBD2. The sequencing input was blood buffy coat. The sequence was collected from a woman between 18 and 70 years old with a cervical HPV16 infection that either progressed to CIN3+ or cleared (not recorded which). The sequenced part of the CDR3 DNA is TGCAGCGCCCAGGGGACTAGCGGGACGTATGAG. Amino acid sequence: CSAQGTSGTYE. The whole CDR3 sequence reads CSAQGTSGTYEQFF.